Described below is a single TCR beta chain sequence and its context. The data derive from a study of blood T cell repertoires in COVID-19. In the study overall: Collection of acute and convalescent COVID-19 samples took place in the United States, Italy and Spain. In each case, the material was cDNA or gDNA derived from T cells, B-cell-depleted T cells, or PBMCs.

Germline V gives CDR1 MNHEY, CDR2 SVGAGI. The V gene end was trimmed by 5 bases and the J gene end by 4 bases; junction bases not matched to a gene: 7. The CDR3 spans 15 residues. Per the study methods: Amplification of reference gene primers was used by the study to estimate nucleated cell counts. The repertoire was sequenced with immunoSEQ multiplex PCR; TCRdb's copy has only in-frame clones and lacks some. V and J calls and clone size follow that table, whereas D and trimming were derived from the DNA. In the table there are fewer than 250,000 clones, 75% to 85% of which are singletons. The V gene is TRBV6-5, the J gene TRBJ2-1; 8 nucleotides match TRBD2. Sequencing was carried out using peripheral blood. The sequence came from a human donor in a cohort sampled during active COVID-19. CDR3: CASSRTSFSYNEQFF. Written as DNA, the CDR3 is TGTGCCAGCAGTCGGACTAGCTTTAGTTACAATGAGCAGTTCTTC.